The clone carrying this TCR beta chain was seen a handful of times. Deletions cut 5 bases from V and 1 base from J, with 17 bases between. The CDR3 has 15 residues. Germline CDR1 reads DFQATT; CDR2 reads SNEGSKA (reference sequence). In TCRdb, the RT-PCR reads were re-called with MiXCR into one record per CDR3 protein. The table has hundreds of thousands of distinct CDR3 sequences, 9.5% to 12% seen once; the top ten hold 10% to 15%. This sample was taken from a study of response to subunit inactivated influenza vaccine. The chain employs TRBV20-1 and TRBJ1-1; no definite D call. The TCR comes from a man aged 50 to 59 who received an inactivated influenza vaccine. This specimen was PBMCs from blood, taken 40 to 50 days after vaccination. The CDR3 DNA reads as TGCAGTGCTGGAAGTATCAGGATCTCGAACACTGAAGCTTTCTTT. It specifies CSAGSIRISNTEAFF.